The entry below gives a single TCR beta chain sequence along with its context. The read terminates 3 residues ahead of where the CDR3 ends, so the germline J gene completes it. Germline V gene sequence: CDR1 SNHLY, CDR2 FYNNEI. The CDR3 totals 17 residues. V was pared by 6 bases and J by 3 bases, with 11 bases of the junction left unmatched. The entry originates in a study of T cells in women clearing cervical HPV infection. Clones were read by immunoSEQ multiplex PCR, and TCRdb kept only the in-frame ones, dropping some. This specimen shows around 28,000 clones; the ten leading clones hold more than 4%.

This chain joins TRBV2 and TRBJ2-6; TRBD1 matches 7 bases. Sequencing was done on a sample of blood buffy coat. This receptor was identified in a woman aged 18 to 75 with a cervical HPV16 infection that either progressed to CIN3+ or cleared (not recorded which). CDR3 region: CASSRQGLQDGANVLTF. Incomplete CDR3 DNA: TGTGCCAGCAGCCGACAGGGCCTCCAGGATGGGGCCAACGTC.